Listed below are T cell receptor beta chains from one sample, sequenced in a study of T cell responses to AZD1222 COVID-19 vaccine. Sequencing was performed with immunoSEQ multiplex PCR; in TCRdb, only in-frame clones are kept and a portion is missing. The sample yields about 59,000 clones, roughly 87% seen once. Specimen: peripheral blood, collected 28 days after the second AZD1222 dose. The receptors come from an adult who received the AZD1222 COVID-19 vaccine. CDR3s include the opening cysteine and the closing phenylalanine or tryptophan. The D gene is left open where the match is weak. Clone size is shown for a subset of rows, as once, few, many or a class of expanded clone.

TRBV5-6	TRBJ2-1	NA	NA	TGTGCCAGCAGCCCACTGCGAAGCTCCTACAATGAGCAGTTCTTC	CASSPLRSSYNEQFF
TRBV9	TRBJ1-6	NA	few	TGTGCCAGCAGCGTTACAAACCAGGGGAAGTCACCCCTCCACTTT	CASSVTNQGKSPLHF
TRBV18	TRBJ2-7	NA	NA	TGTGCCAGCTCACCGCCGGGCAGAGCCCACGAGCAGTACTTC	CASSPPGRAHEQYF
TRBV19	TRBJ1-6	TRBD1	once	TGTGCCAGTCGGCGTGGCGGACAGGGGAATTCACCCCTCCACTTT	CASRRGGQGNSPLHF
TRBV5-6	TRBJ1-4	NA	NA	TGTGCCAGCAGCTTGTACTCAGGGGAAAAACTGTTTTTT	CASSLYSGEKLFF
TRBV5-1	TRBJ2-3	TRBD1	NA	TGCGCCAGCAGCGAGCCTCAGGGGGTGCGTCGGGCAGATACGCAGTATTTT	CASSEPQGVRRADTQYF
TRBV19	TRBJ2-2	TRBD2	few	TGTGCCAGTAGTATAGAGGTCGGCGGGAGGAGGGCCGGGGAGCTGTTTTTT	CASSIEVGGRRAGELFF
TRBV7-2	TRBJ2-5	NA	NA	TGTGCCAGCAGCTTAGGGAGACAAGAGACCCAGTACTTC	CASSLGRQETQYF
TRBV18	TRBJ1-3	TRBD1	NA	TGTGCCAGCTCACCTCAGACAGGGATCTTCTACTCTGGAAACACCATATATTTT	CASSPQTGIFYSGNTIYF
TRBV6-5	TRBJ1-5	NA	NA	TGTGCCAGCAGTTACTCGTGGATCGAGGTCCAGCAGCCCCAGCATTTT	CASSYSWIEVQQPQHF
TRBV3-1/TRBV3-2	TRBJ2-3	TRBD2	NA	TGTGCCAGCAGCCAAGTGAAGACGGGAGGGCCTCGAGATACGCAGTATTTT	CASSQVKTGGPRDTQYF
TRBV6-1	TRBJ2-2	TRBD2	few	TGTGCCAGCAGTGAATTGGGCGGGAGGACCACCGGGGAGCTGTTTTTT	CASSELGGRTTGELFF
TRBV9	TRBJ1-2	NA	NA	TGTGCCAGCAGCACAGGGACGGTCGGCTATGGCTACACCTTC	CASSTGTVGYGYTF
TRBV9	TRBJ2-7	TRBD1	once	TGTGCCAGCAGCCCCCGGGAACAGGGGGCGAACTACGAGCAGTACTTC	CASSPREQGANYEQYF
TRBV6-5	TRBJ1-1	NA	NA	TGTGCCAGCGACTCCCGGGCGAACACTGAAGCTTTCTTT	CASDSRANTEAFF
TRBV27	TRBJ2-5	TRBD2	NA	TGTGCCAGCGCCCGGGGCGGGGGGAAGAGAGAGACCCAGTACTTC	CASARGGGKRETQYF
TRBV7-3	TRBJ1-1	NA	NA	TGTGCCAGCAGCTCGCAGGAGGGCACTGAAGCTTTCTTT	CASSSQEGTEAFF
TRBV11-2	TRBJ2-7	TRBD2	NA	TGTGCCAGCAGCTTAGATCCGTATCGCTTGCGGGAGGCGGGTTCCTACGAGCAGTACTTC	CASSLDPYRLREAGSYEQYF
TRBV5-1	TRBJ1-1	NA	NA	TGCGCCAGCAGCTTGGGGCAGGGGAAGACTGAAGCTTTCTTT	CASSLGQGKTEAFF
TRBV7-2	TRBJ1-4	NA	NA	TGTGCCAGCAGCTTAGGGCGCAGAGGGGATAATGAAAAACTGTTTTTT	CASSLGRRGDNEKLFF
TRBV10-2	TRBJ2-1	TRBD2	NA	TGCGCCAGCAGAACTAGCGGGAGTCTGGATGAGCAGTTCTTC	CASRTSGSLDEQFF
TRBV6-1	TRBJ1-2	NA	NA	TGTGCCAGCAGTGAGGTTGGGCGCGTGGGCGATGGCTACACCTTC	CASSEVGRVGDGYTF
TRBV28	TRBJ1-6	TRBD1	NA	TGTGCCAGCAGTTCGGGACAGGGGACCTATAATTCACCCCTCCACTTT	CASSSGQGTYNSPLHF
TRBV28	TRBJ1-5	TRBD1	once	TGTGCCAGCAGCACCGGACAGGGTGTAAATCAGCCCCAGCATTTT	CASSTGQGVNQPQHF
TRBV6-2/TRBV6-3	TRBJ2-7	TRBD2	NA	TGTGCCAGCAGTTACTCTCTAGCGGGAGGTTACGAGCAGTACTTC	CASSYSLAGGYEQYF
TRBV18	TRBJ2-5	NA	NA	TGTGCCAGCTCACGGAGCCAAGAGACCCAGTACTTC	CASSRSQETQYF
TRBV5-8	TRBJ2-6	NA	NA	TGTGCCAGCAGCTTGGTTCTTTCGGTGGGGGCCAACGTCCTGACTTTC	CASSLVLSVGANVLTF
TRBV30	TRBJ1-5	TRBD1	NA	TGTGCCTGGGCCCTGAGACAGGGTGAGCCCCAGCATTTT	CAWALRQGEPQHF
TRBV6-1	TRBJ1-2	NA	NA	TGTGCCAGCAGTGAATACAGAGATGGCTACACCTTC	CASSEYRDGYTF
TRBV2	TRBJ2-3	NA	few	TGTGCCAGCAGTGTAGTGAGCACAGATACGCAGTATTTT	CASSVVSTDTQYF
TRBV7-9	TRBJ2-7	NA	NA	TGTGCCAGCAGCCATATCCGGGATCCAACCCTAACCAGCTCCTACGAGCAGTACTTC	CASSHIRDPTLTSSYEQYF
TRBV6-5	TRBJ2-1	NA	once	TGTGCCAGCAGTTACGGGCGGGGCTCCTACAATGAGCAGTTCTTC	CASSYGRGSYNEQFF
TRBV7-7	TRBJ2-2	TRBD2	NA	TGTGCCAGCAGCGGTGGACTAGCGGATACCGGGGAGCTGTTTTTT	CASSGGLADTGELFF
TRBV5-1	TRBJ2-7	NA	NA	TGCGCCAGCAGCAACAAGGACAGTTTATCCTACGAGCAGTACTTC	CASSNKDSLSYEQYF
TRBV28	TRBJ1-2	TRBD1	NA	TGTGCCAGCAGTTACAGGGGGCGCCATGGCTACACCTTC	CASSYRGRHGYTF
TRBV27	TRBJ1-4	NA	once	TGTGCCAGCAGTTTACAGGGAACTGAAAAACTGTTTTTT	CASSLQGTEKLFF
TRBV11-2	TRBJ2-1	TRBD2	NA	TGTGCCAGCAGCTTGGGGCTAGCGGGGGAAGGGGAGCAGTTCTTC	CASSLGLAGEGEQFF
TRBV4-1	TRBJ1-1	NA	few	TGCGCCAGCAGCCAAGATTTGGCGCCGAACACTGAAGCTTTCTTT	CASSQDLAPNTEAFF
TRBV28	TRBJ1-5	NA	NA	TGTGCCAGCAGTTTATCCCCGGGCAGGCTAAATCAGCCCCAGCATTTT	CASSLSPGRLNQPQHF
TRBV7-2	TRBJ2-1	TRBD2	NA	TGTGCCAGCAGCTCACCCGGACTAGCCCTCGAGCAGTTCTTC	CASSSPGLALEQFF
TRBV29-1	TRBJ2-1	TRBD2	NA	TGCAGCGTTGGTTTGCTAGCGGGATACAATGAGCAGTTCTTC	CSVGLLAGYNEQFF